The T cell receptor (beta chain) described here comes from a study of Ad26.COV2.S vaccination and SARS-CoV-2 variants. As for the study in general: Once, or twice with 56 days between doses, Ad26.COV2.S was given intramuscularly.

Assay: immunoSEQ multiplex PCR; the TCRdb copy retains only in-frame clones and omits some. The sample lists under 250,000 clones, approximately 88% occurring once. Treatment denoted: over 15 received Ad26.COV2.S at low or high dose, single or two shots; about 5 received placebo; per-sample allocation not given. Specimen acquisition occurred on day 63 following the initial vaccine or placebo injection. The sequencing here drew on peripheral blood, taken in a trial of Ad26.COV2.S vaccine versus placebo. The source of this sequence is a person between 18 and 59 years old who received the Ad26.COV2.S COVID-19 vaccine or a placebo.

The CDR3 region is CASSLAGGTYNEQFF. DNA of the CDR3: TGTGCCAGCAGCTTAGCGGGGGGGACCTACAATGAGCAGTTCTTC. This chain uses TRBV7-6 with TRBJ2-1; the match to TRBD2 covers 7 bases. The CDR3 has 15 amino acids. The V and J ends lost 0 bases and 2 bases, in that order; junction bases with no gene match: 1. The germline V gene has CDR1 SGHVS and CDR2 FNYEAQ.